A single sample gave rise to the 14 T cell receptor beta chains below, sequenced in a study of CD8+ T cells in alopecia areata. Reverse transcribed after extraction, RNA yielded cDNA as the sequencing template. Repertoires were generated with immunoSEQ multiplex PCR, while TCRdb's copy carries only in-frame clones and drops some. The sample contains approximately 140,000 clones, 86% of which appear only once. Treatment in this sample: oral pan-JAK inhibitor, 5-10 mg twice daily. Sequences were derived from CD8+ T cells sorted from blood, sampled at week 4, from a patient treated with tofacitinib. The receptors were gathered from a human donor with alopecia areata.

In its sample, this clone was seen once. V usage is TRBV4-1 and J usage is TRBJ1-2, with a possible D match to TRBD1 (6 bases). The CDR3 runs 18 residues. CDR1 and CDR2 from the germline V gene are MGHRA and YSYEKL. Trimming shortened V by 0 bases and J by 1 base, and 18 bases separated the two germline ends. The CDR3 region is CASSQELLGQRFNYGYTF. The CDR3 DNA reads TGCGCCAGCAGCCAAGAGCTCCTGGGACAACGGTTTAACTATGGCTACACCTTC.

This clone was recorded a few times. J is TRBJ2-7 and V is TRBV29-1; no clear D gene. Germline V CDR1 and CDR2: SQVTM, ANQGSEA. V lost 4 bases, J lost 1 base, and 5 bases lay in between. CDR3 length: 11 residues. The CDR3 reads CSVGMSYEQYF. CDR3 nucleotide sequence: TGCAGCGTTGGTATGTCCTACGAGCAGTACTTC.

DNA of the CDR3: TGTGCCAGCAGTTTGTCAGGGTACTACGAGCAGTACTTC. Translated, it gives CASSLSGYYEQYF. The chain carries TRBV27 and TRBJ2-7; TRBD1 is a possible D gene (5 bases). Germline CDR1 is MNHEY and CDR2 is SMNVEV (reference sequence). V was shortened by 3 bases and J by 3 bases, with 9 bases between the two germline ends. The CDR3 loop spans 13 amino acids.

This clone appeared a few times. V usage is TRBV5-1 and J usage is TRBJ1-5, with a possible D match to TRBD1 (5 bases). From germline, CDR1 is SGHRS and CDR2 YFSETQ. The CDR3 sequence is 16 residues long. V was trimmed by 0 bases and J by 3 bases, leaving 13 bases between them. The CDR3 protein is CASSLAGTESNQPQHF. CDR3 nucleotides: TGCGCCAGCAGCTTGGCCGGGACTGAGTCCAATCAGCCCCAGCATTTT.

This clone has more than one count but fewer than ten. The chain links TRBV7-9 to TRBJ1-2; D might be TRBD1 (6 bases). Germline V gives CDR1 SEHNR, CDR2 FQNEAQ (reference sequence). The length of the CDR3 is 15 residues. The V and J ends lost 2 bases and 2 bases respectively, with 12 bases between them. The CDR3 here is CASSLPTDSNYGYTF. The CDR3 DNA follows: TGTGCCAGCAGCTTACCCACGGACAGCAACTATGGCTACACCTTC.

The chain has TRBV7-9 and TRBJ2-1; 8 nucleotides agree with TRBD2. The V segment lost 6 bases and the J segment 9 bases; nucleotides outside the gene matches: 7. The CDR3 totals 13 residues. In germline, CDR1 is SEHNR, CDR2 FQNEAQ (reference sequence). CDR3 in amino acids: CASSSNGRAEQFF. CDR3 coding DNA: TGTGCCAGCAGTTCGAACGGGAGGGCTGAGCAGTTCTTC.

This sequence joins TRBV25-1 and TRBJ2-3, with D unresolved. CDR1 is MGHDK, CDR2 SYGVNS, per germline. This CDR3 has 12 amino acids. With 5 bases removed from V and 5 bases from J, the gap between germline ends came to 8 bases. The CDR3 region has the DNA TGTGCCAGCAGTCCCCTGGGAGATACGCAGTATTTT. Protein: CASSPLGDTQYF.

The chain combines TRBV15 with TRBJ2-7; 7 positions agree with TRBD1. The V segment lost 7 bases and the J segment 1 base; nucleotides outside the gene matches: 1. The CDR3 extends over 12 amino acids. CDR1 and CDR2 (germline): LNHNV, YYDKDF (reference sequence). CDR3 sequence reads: CATKGQSYEQYF. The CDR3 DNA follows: TGTGCCACCAAGGGACAGTCCTACGAGCAGTACTTC.

The CDR3 nucleotides read TGTGCCTGGAGTGGGGTCACCTACGAGCAGTACTTC. Encoded protein: CAWSGVTYEQYF. The genes are TRBV30 and TRBJ2-7; no definite D call. Germline V CDR1 and CDR2: GTSNPN, SVGIG (reference sequence). V lost 1 base, J lost 2 bases, and 6 bases lay in between. The CDR3 is made up of 12 amino acids. Full variable domain (rest looked up from reference TRBV30 and TRBJ2-7): SQTIHQWPATLVQPVGSPLSLECTVEGTSNPNLYWYRQAAGRGLQLLFYSVGIGQISSEVPQNLSASRPQDRQFILSSKKLLLSDSGFYLCAWSGVTYEQYFGPGTRLTVT.

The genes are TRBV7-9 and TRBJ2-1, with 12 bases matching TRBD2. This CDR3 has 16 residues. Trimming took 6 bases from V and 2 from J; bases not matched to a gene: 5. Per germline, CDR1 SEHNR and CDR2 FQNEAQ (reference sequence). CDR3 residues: CASSPPSGGAYNEQFF. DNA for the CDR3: TGTGCCAGCAGTCCCCCTAGCGGGGGGGCCTACAATGAGCAGTTCTTC.

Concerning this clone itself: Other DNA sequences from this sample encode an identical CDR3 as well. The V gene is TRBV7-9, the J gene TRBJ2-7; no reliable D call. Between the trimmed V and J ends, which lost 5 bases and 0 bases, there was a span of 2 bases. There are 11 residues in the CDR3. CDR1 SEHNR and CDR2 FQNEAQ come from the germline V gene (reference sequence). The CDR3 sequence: CASSPSYEQYF. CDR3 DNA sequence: TGTGCCAGCAGCCCCTCCTACGAGCAGTACTTC.

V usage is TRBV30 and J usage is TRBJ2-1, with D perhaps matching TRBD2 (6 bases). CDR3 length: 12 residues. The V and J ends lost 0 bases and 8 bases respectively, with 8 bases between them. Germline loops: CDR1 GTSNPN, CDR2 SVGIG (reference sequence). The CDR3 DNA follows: TGTGCCTGGAGTGTAGGAGGGGATGAGCAGTTCTTC. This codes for CAWSVGGDEQFF.

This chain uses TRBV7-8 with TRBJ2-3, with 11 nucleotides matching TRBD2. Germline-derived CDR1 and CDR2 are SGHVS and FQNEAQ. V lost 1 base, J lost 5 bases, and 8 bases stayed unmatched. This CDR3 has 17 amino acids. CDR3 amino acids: CASSLELAGAKVDTQYF. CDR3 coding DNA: TGTGCCAGCAGCTTAGAACTAGCGGGAGCAAAAGTAGATACGCAGTATTTT.

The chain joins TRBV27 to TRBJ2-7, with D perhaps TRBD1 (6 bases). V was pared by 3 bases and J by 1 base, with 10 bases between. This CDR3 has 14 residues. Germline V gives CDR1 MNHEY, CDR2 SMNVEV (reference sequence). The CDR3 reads CASSFPDRSYEQYF. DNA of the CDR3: TGTGCCAGCAGTTTCCCGGACAGATCCTACGAGCAGTACTTC.